This entry lists 4 T cell receptor beta chains sequenced from one sample in a study of shared clonotypes between healthy human individuals. Assay: immunoSEQ multiplex PCR; the TCRdb copy retains only in-frame clones and omits some. This sample yields some 2.1 million clones, of which roughly 96% are seen a single time; roughly 0.13% belongs to the top ten. Sequences were obtained from naive CD4+ T cells sorted from blood. As for subset: CD45RA+ positively selected. Every receptor here comes from a man aged 18 to 30 in good health.

DNA of the CDR3: TGTGCCAGCAGCTCCCGGGAGACTGGCTACACCTTC. It codes for CASSSRETGYTF. The rearrangement joins TRBV7-9 to TRBJ1-2; D remains ambiguous. The CDR3 spans 12 residues. The V end was cut by 4 bases, the J end by 7 bases, with 10 bases between. Germline CDR1 reads SEHNR; CDR2 reads FQNEAQ (reference sequence).

In this sample, this clone turned up once. The chain combines TRBV5-1 with TRBJ1-2; possibly TRBD1 for D (5 bases). V lost 0 bases and J lost 5, with 14 bases in between. The CDR3 has 15 residues. Germline assignment: CDR1 SGHRS and CDR2 YFSETQ. In DNA form, the CDR3 reads TGCGCCAGCAGCTTGGCCGGGCAGGGAGAGTATGGCTACACCTTC. Amino acids: CASSLAGQGEYGYTF.

CDR3 nucleotide sequence: TGTGCCAGCAGTTACCAAGGACAGGGATGGACCTACGAGCAGTACTTC. Residues: CASSYQGQGWTYEQYF. J is TRBJ2-7 and V is TRBV6-6, with 8 bases fitting TRBD1. Germline V CDR1 and CDR2: MNHNY, SVGAGI (reference sequence). V lost 2 bases to trimming and J lost 2 bases; unmatched junction nucleotides: 8. The CDR3 spans 16 residues.

In its sample, this clone was seen a few times. The V and J genes are TRBV19 and TRBJ2-7; D is unclear. The CDR3 spans 13 residues. Trimming took off 5 bases at V and 0 bases at J, with 8 bases between the two ends. Germline loops: CDR1 LNHDA, CDR2 SQIVND (reference sequence). CDR3 residues: CASSYADSYEQYF. The CDR3 coding sequence is TGTGCCAGTAGTTATGCGGACTCCTACGAGCAGTACTTC.